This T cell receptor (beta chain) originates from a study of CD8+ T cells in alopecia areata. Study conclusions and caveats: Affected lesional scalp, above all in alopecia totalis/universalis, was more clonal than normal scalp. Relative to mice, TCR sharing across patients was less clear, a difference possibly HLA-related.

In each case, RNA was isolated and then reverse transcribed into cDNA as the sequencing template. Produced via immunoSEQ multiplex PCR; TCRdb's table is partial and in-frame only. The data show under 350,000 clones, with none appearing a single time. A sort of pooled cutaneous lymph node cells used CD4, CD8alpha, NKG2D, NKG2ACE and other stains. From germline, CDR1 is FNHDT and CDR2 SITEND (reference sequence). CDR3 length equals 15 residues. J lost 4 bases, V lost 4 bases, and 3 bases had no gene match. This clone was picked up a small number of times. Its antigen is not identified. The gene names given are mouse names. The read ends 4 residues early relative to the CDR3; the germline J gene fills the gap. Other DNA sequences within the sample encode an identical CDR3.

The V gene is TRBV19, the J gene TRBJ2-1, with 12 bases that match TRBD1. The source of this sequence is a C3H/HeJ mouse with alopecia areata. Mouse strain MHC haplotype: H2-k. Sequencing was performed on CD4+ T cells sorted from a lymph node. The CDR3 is CASSPGQGAYAEQFF. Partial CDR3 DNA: TGTGCCAGCAGTCCGGGACAGGGGGCTTATGCT.